These 11 T cell receptor beta chains originate from one sample sequenced in a study of CD8 T cells in Susac syndrome. An amount of RNA that ranged from roughly 0.5 to 1 ug was reverse transcribed with random hexamers. Using its own MiXCR run on the immunoSEQ multiplex PCR reads, TCRdb lists one record per CDR3 protein. The table shows some 190,000 distinct CDR3 sequences, with 90% to 96% occurring only once. Material for sequencing was CD4+ T cells from PBMCs. These receptors were taken from a human donor with multiple sclerosis.

The CDR3 nucleotides read TGTGCCTCAGCGACAGGACGGAGCACTGAAGCTTTCTTT. It yields the protein CASATGRSTEAFF. The V and J genes are TRBV30 and TRBJ1-1, with D perhaps TRBD1 (6 bases). CDR1 is GTSNPN, CDR2 SVGIG, per germline (reference sequence). The CDR3 sequence is 13 residues long. V was cut by 7 bases and J by 4 bases, with 16 bases left in between.

The chain links TRBV20-1 to TRBJ1-4; D is perhaps TRBD1 (6 bases). The CDR3 sequence is 14 residues long. Trimming shortened V by 3 bases and J by 7 bases, and 15 bases separated the two germline ends. Looked up from germline, CDR1 is DFQATT and CDR2 is SNEGSKA (reference sequence). The CDR3 loop reads CSASSTTGFEKLFF. The CDR3 DNA follows: TGCAGTGCTAGCAGTACAACAGGGTTTGAAAAACTGTTTTTT.

Here the CDR3 DNA reads TGTGCCAGCAAACGTACCGGACAGGGAACCTATGGCTACACCTTC. As protein: CASKRTGQGTYGYTF. This chain connects TRBV12-3 or TRBV12-4 to TRBJ1-2; 8 bases are shared with TRBD1. V shed 7 bases, J shed 4 bases, and the junction held 11 bases outside the gene matches. CDR3 length: 15 residues.

This clonotype was seen a single time. The rearrangement joins TRBV20-1 to TRBJ1-1; D may be TRBD1 (5 bases). Germline lookup yields CDR1 DFQATT and CDR2 SNEGSKA (reference sequence). Trimming left V 6 bases short and J 3 bases short, with 20 bases between. The CDR3 runs 15 residues. The CDR3 DNA follows: TGCAGTGCCCCGACGTGGGTAGGGGCTGACACTGAAGCTTTCTTT. Translated: CSAPTWVGADTEAFF.

CDR3 nucleotides: TGTGCCAGCAGCCCATTAACAGGACAGGGGGCGGAGACCCAGTACTTC. Its protein product is CASSPLTGQGAETQYF. The chain joins TRBV7-8 to TRBJ2-5; TRBD1 aligns across 11 bases. The CDR3 has 16 residues. The germline V gene has CDR1 SGHVS and CDR2 FQNEAQ. Germline trimming cut 5 bases from V and 5 bases from J; bases unmatched to any gene: 10.

The count of this clonotype is one. V usage is TRBV4-2 and J usage is TRBJ2-6; D uncertain. Per germline, CDR1 LGHNA and CDR2 YNFKEQ. Trimming left V 0 bases short and J 0 bases short, with 9 bases between. The CDR3 extends over 17 amino acids. CDR3 sequence (DNA): TGTGCCAGCAGCCAAGATTGGGCGAGCTCTGGGGCCAACGTCCTGACTTTC. This sequence encodes CASSQDWASSGANVLTF.

The chain uses TRBV6-5 and TRBJ1-5, with a weak D call TRBD1 (5 bases). The germline V gene has CDR1 MNHEY and CDR2 SVGAGI. The CDR3 covers 13 residues. V dropped 10 bases and J dropped 7 bases, with 17 bases sitting between them. CDR3 sequence reads: CATSGGQAQPQHF. The CDR3 DNA reads as TGTGCCACCTCTGGGGGTCAGGCCCAGCCCCAGCATTTT.

The rearrangement links TRBV4-2 to TRBJ2-3; 14 bases align to TRBD2. The CDR3 contains 21 residues. V trimming: 0 bases; J trimming: 0 bases; junction bases outside the gene matches: 11. Germline V gene lookup returns CDR1 LGHNA and CDR2 YNFKEQ. DNA of the CDR3: TGTGCCAGCAGCCAAGATAGGAGACTAGCGGGGGGGCCTATGAGCACAGATACGCAGTATTTT. Translated, it gives CASSQDRRLAGGPMSTDTQYF.

V and J are TRBV7-2 and TRBJ2-1; perhaps TRBD2 as D (6 bases). V was shortened by 5 bases and J by 5 bases, with 13 bases between the two germline ends. Germline CDR1 SGHTA, CDR2 FQGNSA. CDR3 length: 14 residues. DNA of the CDR3: TGTGCCAGCAGCCCGAGGGCGGGGAACAATGAGCAGTTCTTC. As protein: CASSPRAGNNEQFF.

This clonotype was detected once. The chain links TRBV7-9 to TRBJ2-2; D not resolved. The CDR3 length is 13 residues. V was pared by 3 bases and J by 6 bases, with 8 bases between. The V gene's germline CDR1 is SEHNR and CDR2 FQNEAQ (reference sequence). The CDR3 loop is CASSLESAGELFF. CDR3 coding DNA: TGTGCCAGCAGCTTGGAAAGCGCCGGGGAGCTGTTTTTT. The whole variable domain, remainder taken from reference TRBV7-9 and TRBJ2-2, is DTGVSQNPRHKITKRGQNVTFRCDPISEHNRLYWYRQTLGQGPEFLTYFQNEAQLEKSRLLSDRFSAERPKGSFSTLEIQRTEQGDSAMYLCASSLESAGELFFGEGSRLTVL.

The chain employs TRBV2 and TRBJ2-7; no clear D gene. CDR1 and CDR2 (germline): SNHLY, FYNNEI. The CDR3 has 12 residues. The V end was cut by 5 bases, the J end by 6 bases, with 11 bases between. DNA for the CDR3: TGTGCCAGCAGTCGCGACAACGGCGAGCAGTACTTC. Amino acid sequence: CASSRDNGEQYF.